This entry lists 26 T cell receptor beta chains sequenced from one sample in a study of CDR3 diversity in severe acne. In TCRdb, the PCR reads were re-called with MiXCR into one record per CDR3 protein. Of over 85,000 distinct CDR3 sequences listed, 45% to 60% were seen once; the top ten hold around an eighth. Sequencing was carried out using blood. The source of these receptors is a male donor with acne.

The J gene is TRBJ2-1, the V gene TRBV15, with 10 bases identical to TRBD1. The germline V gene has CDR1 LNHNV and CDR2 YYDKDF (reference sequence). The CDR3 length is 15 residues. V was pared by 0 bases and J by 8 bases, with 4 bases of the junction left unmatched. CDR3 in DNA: TGTGCCACCAGCAGAGATGGACAGGGGGACGATGAGCAGTTCTTC. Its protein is CATSRDGQGDDEQFF.

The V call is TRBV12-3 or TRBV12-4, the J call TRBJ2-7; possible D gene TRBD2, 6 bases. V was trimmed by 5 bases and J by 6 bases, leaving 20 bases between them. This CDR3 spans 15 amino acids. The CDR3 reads CASSPWGGETGEQYF. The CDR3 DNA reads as TGTGCCAGCAGTCCCTGGGGAGGCGAAACGGGCGAGCAGTACTTC.

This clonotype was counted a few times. CDR3 sequence reads: CASSLGMKDRGRTINTGELFF. The CDR3 region has the DNA TGTGCCAGCAGCTTAGGGATGAAGGACAGGGGGCGCACAATCAACACCGGGGAGCTGTTTTTT. The gene calls are TRBV13 and TRBJ2-2; 11 positions match TRBD1. V dropped 0 bases and J dropped 2; count of bases not matched to a gene: 14. The CDR3 has 21 amino acids. CDR1 is PRHDT and CDR2 is FYEKMQ in the germline V gene (reference sequence).

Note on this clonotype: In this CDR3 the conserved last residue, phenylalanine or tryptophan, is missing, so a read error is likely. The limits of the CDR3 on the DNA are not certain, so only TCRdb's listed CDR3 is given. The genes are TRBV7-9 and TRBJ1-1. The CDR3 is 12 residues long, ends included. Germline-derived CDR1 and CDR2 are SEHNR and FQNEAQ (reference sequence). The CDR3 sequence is CASSQLQYLGFL.

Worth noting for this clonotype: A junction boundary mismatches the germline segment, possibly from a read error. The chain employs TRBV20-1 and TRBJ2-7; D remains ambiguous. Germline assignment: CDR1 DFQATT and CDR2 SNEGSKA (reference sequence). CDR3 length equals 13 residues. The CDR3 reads CSASLLSSHEQYF. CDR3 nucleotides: TGCAGTGCTAGCCTCCTAAGCTCCCACGAGCAGTACTTC.

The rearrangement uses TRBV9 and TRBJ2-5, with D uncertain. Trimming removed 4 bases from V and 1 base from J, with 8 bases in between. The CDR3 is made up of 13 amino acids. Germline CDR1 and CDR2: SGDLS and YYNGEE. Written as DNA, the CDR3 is TGTGCCAGCAGCCCGGATACCCAAGAGACCCAGTACTTC. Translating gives CASSPDTQETQYF.

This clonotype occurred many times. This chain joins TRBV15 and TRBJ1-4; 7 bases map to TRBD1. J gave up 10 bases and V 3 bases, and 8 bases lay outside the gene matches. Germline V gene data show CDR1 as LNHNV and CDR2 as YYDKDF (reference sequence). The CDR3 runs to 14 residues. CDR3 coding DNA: TGTGCCACCAGCAGGGCGGGGACAGTGACAAAACTGTTTTTT. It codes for CATSRAGTVTKLFF.

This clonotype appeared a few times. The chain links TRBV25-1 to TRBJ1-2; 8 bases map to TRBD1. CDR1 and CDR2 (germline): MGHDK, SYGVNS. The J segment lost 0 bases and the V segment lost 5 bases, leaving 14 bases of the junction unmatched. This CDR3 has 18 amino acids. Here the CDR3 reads CASSRPWDRLPSNYGYTF. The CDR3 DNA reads TGTGCCAGCAGTCGGCCTTGGGACAGGCTCCCCTCTAACTATGGCTACACCTTC.

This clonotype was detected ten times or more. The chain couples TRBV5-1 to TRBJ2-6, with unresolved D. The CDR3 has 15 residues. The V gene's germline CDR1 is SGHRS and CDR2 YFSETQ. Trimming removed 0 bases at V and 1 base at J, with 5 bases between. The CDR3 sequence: CASSLGFSGANVLTF. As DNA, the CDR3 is TGCGCCAGCAGCTTGGGCTTTTCTGGGGCCAACGTCCTGACTTTC.

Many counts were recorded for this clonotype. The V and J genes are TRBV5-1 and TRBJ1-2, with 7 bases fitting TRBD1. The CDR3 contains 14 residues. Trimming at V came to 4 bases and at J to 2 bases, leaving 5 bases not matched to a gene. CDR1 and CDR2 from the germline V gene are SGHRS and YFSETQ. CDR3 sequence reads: CASSHWDRNYGYTF. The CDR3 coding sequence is TGCGCCAGCAGCCATTGGGACAGAAACTATGGCTACACCTTC.

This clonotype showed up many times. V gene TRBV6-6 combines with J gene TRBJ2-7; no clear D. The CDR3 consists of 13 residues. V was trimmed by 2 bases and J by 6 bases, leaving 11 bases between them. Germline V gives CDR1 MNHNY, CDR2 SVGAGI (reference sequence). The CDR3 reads CASSYQVGSEQYV. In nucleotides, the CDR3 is TGTGCCAGCAGTTACCAAGTGGGGTCCGAGCAGTACGTC.

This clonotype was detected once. The CDR3 region is CASSGGQGRDEQYF. In nucleotides, the CDR3 is TGTGCCAGCAGCGGTGGACAGGGTCGGGACGAGCAGTACTTC. The V and J genes are TRBV12-3 or TRBV12-4 and TRBJ2-7; 8 nucleotides align to TRBD1. The V gene end was trimmed by 6 bases and the J gene end by 5 bases; junction bases not matched to a gene: 9. There are 14 residues in the CDR3.

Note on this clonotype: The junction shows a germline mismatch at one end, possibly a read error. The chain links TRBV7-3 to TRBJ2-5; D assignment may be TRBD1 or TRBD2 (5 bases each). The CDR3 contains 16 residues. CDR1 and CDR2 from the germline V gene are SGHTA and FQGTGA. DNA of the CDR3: TGTGCTAGCAGCCCAACACGGGGCAGTGAGCAAGAGACCCAGTACTTC. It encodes CASSPTRGSEQETQYF.

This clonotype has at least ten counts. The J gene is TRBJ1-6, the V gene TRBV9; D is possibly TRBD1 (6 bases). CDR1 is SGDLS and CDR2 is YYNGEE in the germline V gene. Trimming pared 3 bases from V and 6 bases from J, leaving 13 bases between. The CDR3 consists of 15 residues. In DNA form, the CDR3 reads TGTGCCAGCAGCGGACAGTGGGGGCCTAATTCACCCCTCCACTTT. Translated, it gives CASSGQWGPNSPLHF.

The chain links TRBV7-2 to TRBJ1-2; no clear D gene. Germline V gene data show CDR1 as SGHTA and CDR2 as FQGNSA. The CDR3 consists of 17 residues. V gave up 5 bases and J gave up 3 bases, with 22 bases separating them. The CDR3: CASSPNLDPRGYYGYTF. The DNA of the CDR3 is TGTGCCAGCAGCCCAAATCTAGATCCCCGGGGATACTATGGCTACACCTTC.

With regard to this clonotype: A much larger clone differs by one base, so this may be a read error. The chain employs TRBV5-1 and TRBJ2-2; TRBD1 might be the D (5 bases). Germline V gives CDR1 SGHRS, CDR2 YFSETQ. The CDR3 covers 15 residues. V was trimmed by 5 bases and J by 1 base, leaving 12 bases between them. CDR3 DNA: TGCGCCAGCAGTACAGGCGACCTGAACACCGGGGAGCTGTTTTTT. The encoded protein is CASSTGDLNTGELFF.

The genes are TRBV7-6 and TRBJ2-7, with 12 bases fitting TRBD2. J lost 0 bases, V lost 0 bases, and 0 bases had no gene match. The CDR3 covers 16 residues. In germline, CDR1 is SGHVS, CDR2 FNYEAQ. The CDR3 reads CASSLATSGSSYEQYF. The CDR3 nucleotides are TGTGCCAGCAGCTTAGCGACTAGCGGGAGCTCCTACGAGCAGTACTTC.

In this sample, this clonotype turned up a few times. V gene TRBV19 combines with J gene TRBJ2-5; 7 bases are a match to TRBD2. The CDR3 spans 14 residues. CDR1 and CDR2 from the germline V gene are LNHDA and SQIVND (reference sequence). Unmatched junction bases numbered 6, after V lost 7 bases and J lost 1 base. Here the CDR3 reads CASTLGTTQETQYF. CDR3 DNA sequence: TGTGCCAGTACCCTAGGGACTACCCAAGAGACCCAGTACTTC.

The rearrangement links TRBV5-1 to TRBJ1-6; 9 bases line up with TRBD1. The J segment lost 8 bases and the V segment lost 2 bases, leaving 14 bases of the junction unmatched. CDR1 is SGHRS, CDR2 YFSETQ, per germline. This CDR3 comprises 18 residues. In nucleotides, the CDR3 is TGCGCCAGCAGCTTAGGACAGGGGACCTCTCCCTTGGATTCACCCCTCCACTTT. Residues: CASSLGQGTSPLDSPLHF. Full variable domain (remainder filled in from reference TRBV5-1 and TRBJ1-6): KAGVTQTPRYLIKTRGQQVTLSCSPISGHRSVSWYQQTPGQGLQFLFEYFSETQRNKGNFPGRFSGRQFSNSRSEMNVSTLELGDSALYLCASSLGQGTSPLDSPLHFGNGTRLTVT.

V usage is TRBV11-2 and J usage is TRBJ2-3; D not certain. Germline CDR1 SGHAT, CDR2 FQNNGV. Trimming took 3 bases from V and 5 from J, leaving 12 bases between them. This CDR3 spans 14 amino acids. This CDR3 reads CASSFLGSGDTQYF. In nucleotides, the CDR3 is TGTGCCAGCAGCTTCCTGGGGTCGGGAGATACGCAGTATTTT.

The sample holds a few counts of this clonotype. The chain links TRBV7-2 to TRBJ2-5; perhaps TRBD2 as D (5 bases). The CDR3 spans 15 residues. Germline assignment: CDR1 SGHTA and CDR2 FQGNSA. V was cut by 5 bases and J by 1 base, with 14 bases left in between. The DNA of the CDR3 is TGTGCCAGCAGCCCAGCCACCGGGGTCCAAGAGACCCAGTACTTC. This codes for CASSPATGVQETQYF.

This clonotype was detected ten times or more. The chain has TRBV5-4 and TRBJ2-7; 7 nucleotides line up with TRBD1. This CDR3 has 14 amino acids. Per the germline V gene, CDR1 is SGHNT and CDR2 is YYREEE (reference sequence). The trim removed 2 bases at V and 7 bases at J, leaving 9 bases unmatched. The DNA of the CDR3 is TGTGCCAGCAGCTTCCGACAGGGAACGGAGGAGCAGTACTTC. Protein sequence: CASSFRQGTEEQYF.

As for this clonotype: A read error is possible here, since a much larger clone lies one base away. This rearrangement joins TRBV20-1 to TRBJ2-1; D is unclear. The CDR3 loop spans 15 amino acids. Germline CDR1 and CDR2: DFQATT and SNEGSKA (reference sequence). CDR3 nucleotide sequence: TGCAGTGCTAGAGATATACGGGTTTCCTACAGTGAGCAGTTCTTC. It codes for CSARDIRVSYSEQFF.

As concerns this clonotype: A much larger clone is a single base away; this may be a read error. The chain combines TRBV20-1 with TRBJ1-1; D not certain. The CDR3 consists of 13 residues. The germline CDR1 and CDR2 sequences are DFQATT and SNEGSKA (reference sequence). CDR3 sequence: CSARVIGFTEASF. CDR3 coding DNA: TGCAGTGCTAGAGTAATCGGGTTCACTGAAGCTTCCTTT.

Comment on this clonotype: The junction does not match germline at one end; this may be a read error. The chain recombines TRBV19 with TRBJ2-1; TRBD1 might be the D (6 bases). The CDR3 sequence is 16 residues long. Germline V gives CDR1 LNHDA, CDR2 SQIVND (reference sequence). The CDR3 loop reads CASSIAGVTSDNKQFF. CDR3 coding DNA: TGTGCCAGTAGTATAGCAGGGGTCACCTCCGACAATAAGCAGTTCTTC.

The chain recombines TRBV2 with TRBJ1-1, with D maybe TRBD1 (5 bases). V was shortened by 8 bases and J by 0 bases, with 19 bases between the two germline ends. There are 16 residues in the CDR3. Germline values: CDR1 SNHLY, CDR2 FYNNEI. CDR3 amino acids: CASQSGTVSLNTEAFF. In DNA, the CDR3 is TGTGCCAGCCAATCCGGGACCGTCAGCCTGAACACTGAAGCTTTCTTT.